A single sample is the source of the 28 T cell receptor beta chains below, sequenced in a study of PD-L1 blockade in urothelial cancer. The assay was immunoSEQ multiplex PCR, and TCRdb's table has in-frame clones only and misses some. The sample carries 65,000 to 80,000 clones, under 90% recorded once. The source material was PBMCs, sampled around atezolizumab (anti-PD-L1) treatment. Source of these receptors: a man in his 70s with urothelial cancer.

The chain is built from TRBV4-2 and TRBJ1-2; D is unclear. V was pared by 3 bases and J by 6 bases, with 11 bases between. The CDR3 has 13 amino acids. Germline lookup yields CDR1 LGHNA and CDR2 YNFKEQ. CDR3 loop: CASSHGSGDGYTF. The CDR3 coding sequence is TGTGCCAGCAGCCACGGTTCCGGGGATGGCTACACCTTC.

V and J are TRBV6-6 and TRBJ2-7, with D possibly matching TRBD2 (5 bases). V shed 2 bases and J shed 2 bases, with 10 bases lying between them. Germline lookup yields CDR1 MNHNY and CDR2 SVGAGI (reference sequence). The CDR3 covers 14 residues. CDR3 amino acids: CASSYGGQTYEQYF. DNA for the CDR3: TGTGCCAGCAGTTACGGCGGGCAGACCTACGAGCAGTACTTC.

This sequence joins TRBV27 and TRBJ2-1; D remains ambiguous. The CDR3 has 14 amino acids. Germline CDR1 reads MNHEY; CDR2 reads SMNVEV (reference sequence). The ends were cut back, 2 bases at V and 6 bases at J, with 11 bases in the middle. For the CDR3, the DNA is TGTGCCAGCAGTTTACTAGTCCGCCGCAATGAGCAGTTCTTC. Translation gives CASSLLVRRNEQFF.

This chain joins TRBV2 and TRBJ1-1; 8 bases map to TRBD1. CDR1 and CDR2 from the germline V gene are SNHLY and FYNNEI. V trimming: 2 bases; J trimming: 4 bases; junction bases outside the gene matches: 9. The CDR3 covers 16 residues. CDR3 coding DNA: TGTGCCAGCAGTGAACAGGGGGCGCGGGTCCGCACTGAAGCTTTCTTT. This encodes CASSEQGARVRTEAFF.

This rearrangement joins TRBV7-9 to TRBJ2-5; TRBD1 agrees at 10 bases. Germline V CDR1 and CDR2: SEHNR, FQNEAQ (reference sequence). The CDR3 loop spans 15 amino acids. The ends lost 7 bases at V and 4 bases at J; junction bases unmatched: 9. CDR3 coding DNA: TGTGCCAGCATTTTAGGGACAGGGGAAGGAGAGACCCAGTACTTC. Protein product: CASILGTGEGETQYF. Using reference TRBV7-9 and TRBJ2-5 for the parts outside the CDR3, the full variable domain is DTGVSQNPRHKITKRGQNVTFRCDPISEHNRLYWYRQTLGQGPEFLTYFQNEAQLEKSRLLSDRFSAERPKGSFSTLEIQRTEQGDSAMYLCASILGTGEGETQYFGPGTRLLVL.

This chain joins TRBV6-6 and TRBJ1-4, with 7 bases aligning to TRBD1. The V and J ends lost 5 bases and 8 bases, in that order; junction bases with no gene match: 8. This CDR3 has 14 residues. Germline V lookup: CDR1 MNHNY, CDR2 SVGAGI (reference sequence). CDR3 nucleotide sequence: TGTGCCAGCAGTCAGGGGGGTTTGCCAGAAAAACTGTTTTTT. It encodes CASSQGGLPEKLFF.

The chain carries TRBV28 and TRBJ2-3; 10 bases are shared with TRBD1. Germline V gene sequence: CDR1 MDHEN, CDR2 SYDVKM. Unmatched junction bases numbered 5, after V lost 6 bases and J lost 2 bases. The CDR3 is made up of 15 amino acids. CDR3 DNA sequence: TGTGCCAGCAGGCGGACAGGGGGTATCACAGATACGCAGTATTTT. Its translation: CASRRTGGITDTQYF.

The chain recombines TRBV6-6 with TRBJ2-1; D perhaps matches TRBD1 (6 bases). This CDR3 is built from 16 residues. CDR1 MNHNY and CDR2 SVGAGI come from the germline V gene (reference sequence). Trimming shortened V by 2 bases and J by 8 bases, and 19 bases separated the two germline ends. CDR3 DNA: TGTGCCAGCAGTTACCCACTCAAAGGGGGAAGATATGAGCAGTTCTTC. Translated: CASSYPLKGGRYEQFF.

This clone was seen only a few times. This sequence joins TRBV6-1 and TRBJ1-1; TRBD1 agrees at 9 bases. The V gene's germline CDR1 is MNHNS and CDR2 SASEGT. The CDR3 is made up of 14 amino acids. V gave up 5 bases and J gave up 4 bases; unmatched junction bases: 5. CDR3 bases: TGTGCCAGCAGTCTCTTGACAGGGGGCACTGAAGCTTTCTTT. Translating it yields CASSLLTGGTEAFF.

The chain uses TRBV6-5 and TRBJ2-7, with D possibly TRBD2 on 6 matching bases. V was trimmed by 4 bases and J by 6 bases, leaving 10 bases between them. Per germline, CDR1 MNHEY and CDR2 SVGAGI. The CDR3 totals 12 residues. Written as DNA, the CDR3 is TGTGCCAGCAGTTGGGGAGGCGCCGAGCAGTACTTC. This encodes CASSWGGAEQYF.

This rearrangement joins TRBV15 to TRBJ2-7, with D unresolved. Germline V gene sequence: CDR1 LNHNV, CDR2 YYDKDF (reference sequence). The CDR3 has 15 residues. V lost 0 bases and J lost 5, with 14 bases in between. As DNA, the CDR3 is TGTGCCACCAGCAGAGATGACCGGTTGAGGAACGAGCAGTACTTC. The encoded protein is CATSRDDRLRNEQYF.

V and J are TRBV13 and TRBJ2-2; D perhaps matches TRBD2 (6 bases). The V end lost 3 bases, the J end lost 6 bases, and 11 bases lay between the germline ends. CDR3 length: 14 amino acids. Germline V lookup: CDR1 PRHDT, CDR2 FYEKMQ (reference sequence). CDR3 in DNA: TGTGCCAGCAGCTTCGGAGGGACTCCCGGGGAGCTGTTTTTT. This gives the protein CASSFGGTPGELFF.

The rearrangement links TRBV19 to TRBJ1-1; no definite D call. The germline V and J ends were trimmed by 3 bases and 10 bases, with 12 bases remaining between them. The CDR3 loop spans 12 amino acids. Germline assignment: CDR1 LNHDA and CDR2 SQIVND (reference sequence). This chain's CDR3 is CASSMRRKGAFF. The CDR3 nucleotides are TGTGCCAGTAGTATGCGGAGGAAAGGAGCTTTCTTT.

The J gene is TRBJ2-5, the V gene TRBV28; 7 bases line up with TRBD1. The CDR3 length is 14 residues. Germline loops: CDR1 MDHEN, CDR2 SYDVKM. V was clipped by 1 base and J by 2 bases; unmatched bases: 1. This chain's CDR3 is CASSLSGQQETQYF. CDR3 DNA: TGTGCCAGCAGTTTATCGGGACAGCAAGAGACCCAGTACTTC.

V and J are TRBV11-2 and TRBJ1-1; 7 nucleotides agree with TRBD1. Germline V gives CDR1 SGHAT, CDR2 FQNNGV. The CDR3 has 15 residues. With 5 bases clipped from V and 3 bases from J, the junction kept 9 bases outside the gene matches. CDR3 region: CASSSRTGLYTEAFF. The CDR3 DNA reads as TGTGCCAGCAGCAGCCGGACAGGTCTTTACACTGAAGCTTTCTTT.

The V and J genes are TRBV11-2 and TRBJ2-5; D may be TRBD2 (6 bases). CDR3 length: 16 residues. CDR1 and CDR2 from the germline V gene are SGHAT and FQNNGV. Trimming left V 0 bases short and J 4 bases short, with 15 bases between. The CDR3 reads CASSLDLVLAAETQYF. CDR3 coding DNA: TGTGCCAGCAGCTTAGACCTCGTACTAGCAGCAGAGACCCAGTACTTC.

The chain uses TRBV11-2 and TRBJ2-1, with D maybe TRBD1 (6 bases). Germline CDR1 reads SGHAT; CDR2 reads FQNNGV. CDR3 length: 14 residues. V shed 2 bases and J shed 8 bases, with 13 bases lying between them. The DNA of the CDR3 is TGTGCCAGCAGCTTACCAGGGGCGGTCTATGAGCAGTTCTTC. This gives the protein CASSLPGAVYEQFF.

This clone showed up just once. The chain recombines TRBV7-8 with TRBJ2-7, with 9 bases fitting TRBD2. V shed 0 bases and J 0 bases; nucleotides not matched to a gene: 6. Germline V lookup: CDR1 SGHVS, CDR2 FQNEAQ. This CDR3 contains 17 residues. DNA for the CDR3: TGTGCCAGCAGCTTAGCTAGCGGGAGAGGGAGCTCCTACGAGCAGTACTTC. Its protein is CASSLASGRGSSYEQYF.

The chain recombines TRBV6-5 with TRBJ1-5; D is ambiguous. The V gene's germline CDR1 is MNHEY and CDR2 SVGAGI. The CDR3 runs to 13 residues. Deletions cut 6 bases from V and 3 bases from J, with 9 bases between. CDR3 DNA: TGTGCCAGCAGCACAAGTTTCAATCAGCCCCAGCATTTT. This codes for CASSTSFNQPQHF.

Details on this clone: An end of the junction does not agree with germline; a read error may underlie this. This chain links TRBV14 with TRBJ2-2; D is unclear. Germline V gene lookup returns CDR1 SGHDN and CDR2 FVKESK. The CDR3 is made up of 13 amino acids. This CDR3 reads CASRQEMRGELFF. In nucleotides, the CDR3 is TGTGCCAGCAGACAAGAGATGAGGGGGGAGCTGTTTTTT.

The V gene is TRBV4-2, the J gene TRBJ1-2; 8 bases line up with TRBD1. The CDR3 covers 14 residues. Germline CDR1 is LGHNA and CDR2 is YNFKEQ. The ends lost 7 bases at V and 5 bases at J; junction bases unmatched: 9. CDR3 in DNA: TGTGCCAGCAATCATCCGGACAGGGCATATGGCTACACCTTC. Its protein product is CASNHPDRAYGYTF.

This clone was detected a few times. CDR3 region: CASRAGQSSYEQYF. CDR3 DNA sequence: TGTGCCAGTAGGGCGGGACAGAGCTCCTACGAGCAGTACTTC. The chain employs TRBV19 and TRBJ2-7, with D maybe TRBD1 (7 bases). The CDR3 runs to 14 residues. The germline V and J ends were trimmed by 6 bases and 0 bases, with 12 bases remaining between them. Germline V gene sequence: CDR1 LNHDA, CDR2 SQIVND (reference sequence). The variable domain in full, completed from reference TRBV19 and TRBJ2-7, reads DGGITQSPKYLFRKEGQNVTLSCEQNLNHDAMYWYRQDPGQGLRLIYYSQIVNDFQKGDIAEGYSVSREKKESFPLTVTSAQKNPTAFYLCASRAGQSSYEQYFGPGTRLTVT.

The CDR3 DNA sequence: TGTGCCATCAGGCCGGGACAGGGGGCCAATGAGCAGTTCTTC. This encodes CAIRPGQGANEQFF. The chain uses TRBV10-3 and TRBJ2-1; 12 bases line up with TRBD1. V shed 6 bases, J shed 6 bases, and the junction held 3 bases outside the gene matches. The CDR3 spans 14 residues. Germline V CDR1 and CDR2: ENHRY, SYGVKD.

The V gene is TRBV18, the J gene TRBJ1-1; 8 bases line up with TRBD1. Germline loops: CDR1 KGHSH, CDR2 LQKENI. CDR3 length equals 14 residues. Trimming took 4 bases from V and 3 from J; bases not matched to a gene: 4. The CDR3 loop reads CASSLETGDTEAFF. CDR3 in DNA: TGTGCCAGCTCACTGGAGACAGGGGACACTGAAGCTTTCTTT.

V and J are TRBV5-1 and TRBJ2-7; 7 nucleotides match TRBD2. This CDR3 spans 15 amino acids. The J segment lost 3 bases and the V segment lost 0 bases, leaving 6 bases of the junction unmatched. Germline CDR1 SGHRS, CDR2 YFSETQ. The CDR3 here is CASSLELASGYEQYF. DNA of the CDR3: TGCGCCAGCAGCTTGGAACTAGCGAGTGGCTACGAGCAGTACTTC.

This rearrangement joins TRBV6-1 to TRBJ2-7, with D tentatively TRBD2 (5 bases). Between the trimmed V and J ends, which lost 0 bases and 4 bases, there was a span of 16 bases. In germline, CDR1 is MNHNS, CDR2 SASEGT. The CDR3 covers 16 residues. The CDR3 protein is CASSEAPLRVGYEQYF. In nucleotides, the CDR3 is TGTGCCAGCAGTGAAGCGCCGTTGAGGGTTGGGTACGAGCAGTACTTC.

The CDR3 DNA reads TGTGCCATCAGTGACTTGGACAGGGTTGGGACAGATACGCAGTATTTT. This sequence encodes CAISDLDRVGTDTQYF. The chain couples TRBV10-3 to TRBJ2-3, with 8 bases that match TRBD1. V lost 3 bases, J lost 3 bases, and 8 bases stayed unmatched. Germline V lookup: CDR1 ENHRY, CDR2 SYGVKD. CDR3 size: 16 residues.

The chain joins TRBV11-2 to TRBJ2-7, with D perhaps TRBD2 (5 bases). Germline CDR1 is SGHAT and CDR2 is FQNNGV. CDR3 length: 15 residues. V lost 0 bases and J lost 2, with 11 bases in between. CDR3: CASSLEAGLTYEQYF. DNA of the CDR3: TGTGCCAGCAGCTTAGAGGCGGGTCTTACCTACGAGCAGTACTTC.